One sample yielded the 32 T cell receptor beta chains listed below, sequenced in a study of CD8 T cells in ankylosing spondylitis (dated by TCRdb to 2016 to 2017). Library method: 5' RACE. Sequenced on an Illumina HiSeq 2500. Using fastp at Q25 and MiXCR, TCRdb reprocessed the public reads and kept productive beta chains. Every CDR3 protein is listed once, alongside the most common genes and DNA of its rows. The sample table lists 350,000 to 400,000 distinct CDR3 sequences, approximately 20% of them with a count of one. Over 10% of the sample lies in the top ten. Sequencing used blood, either unsorted or a sorted T cell fraction (not recorded which). The receptors come from a male donor with ankylosing spondylitis or in good health (not recorded which).

In its sample, this clonotype was seen a few times. This chain connects TRBV5-8 to TRBJ1-1; tentatively, D is TRBD1 (5 bases). V lost 4 bases and J lost 6, with 25 bases in between. The V gene's germline CDR1 is SGHTS and CDR2 YDEGEE. This CDR3 is 17 amino acids long. This chain's CDR3 is CASSTRLSGGTSPEAFF. CDR3 nucleotides: TGTGCCAGCAGCACCCGTCTTTCGGGGGGGACTTCGCCTGAAGCTTTCTTT.

V gene TRBV6-1 combines with J gene TRBJ2-7; possible D gene TRBD1, 6 bases. The CDR3 length is 14 residues. The germline V gene encodes CDR1 MNHNS and CDR2 SASEGT. V was pared by 8 bases and J by 5 bases, with 19 bases between. This CDR3 reads CASLLAGTSNEQYF. As DNA, the CDR3 is TGTGCCAGCCTCTTGGCCGGGACAAGTAACGAGCAGTACTTC.

This clonotype turned up a few times. The gene calls are TRBV6-1 and TRBJ1-5; D possibly corresponds to TRBD1 (5 bases). V lost 1 base and J lost 11, with 15 bases in between. Germline CDR1 and CDR2: MNHNS and SASEGT. The CDR3 covers 14 residues. CDR3 coding DNA: TGTGCCAGCAGTGAAGGGTGGCAGGGTATAGCCCAGCATTTT. This sequence encodes CASSEGWQGIAQHF.

The chain combines TRBV12-3 or TRBV12-4 with TRBJ2-5; tentatively, D is TRBD2 (6 bases). This CDR3 comprises 14 residues. V was pared by 11 bases and J by 4 bases, with 20 bases between. The CDR3 sequence is CASTPGGVGETQYF. The CDR3 nucleotides are TGTGCCTCCACACCAGGCGGGGTAGGAGAGACCCAGTACTTC.

This clonotype was found a few times. The rearrangement links TRBV9 to TRBJ1-3, with 9 bases lining up with TRBD1. The V segment lost 4 bases and the J segment 7 bases; nucleotides outside the gene matches: 9. The V gene's germline CDR1 is SGDLS and CDR2 YYNGEE. The CDR3 covers 15 residues. The CDR3 nucleotides are TGTGCCAGCAGCATACCGGGACAGGGACCGAACACCATATATTTT. Encoded protein: CASSIPGQGPNTIYF.

The rearrangement joins TRBV12-3 or TRBV12-4 to TRBJ2-6; no definite D call. This CDR3 has 15 residues. Trimming removed 2 bases at V and 0 bases at J, with 5 bases between. CDR3 sequence: CASSLLSSGANVLTF. CDR3 DNA: TGTGCCAGCAGTTTATTGAGCTCTGGGGCCAACGTCCTGACTTTC.

This clonotype has more than one count but fewer than ten. The chain carries TRBV12-3 or TRBV12-4 and TRBJ2-1, with 7 bases that match TRBD1. The CDR3 length is 15 residues. The J segment lost 8 bases and the V segment lost 7 bases, leaving 14 bases of the junction unmatched. The CDR3 here is CASTPTGEGGYEQFF. In DNA, the CDR3 is TGTGCCAGCACCCCTACAGGGGAAGGAGGCTATGAGCAGTTCTTC.

The V gene is TRBV4-1, the J gene TRBJ1-6; 10 bases match TRBD1. Unmatched junction bases numbered 7, after V lost 5 bases and J lost 9 bases. From germline, CDR1 is MGHRA and CDR2 YSYEKL. The CDR3 is made up of 15 amino acids. CDR3 nucleotide sequence: TGCGCCAGCAGCGGGAGACAGGGGGCTTTTTCACCCCTCCACTTT. Amino acid sequence: CASSGRQGAFSPLHF.

Only a few counts were recorded for this clonotype. J is TRBJ2-7 and V is TRBV5-5; D is unresolved. The V gene's germline CDR1 is SGHKS and CDR2 YYEKEE (reference sequence). V was cut by 4 bases and J by 7 bases, with 6 bases left in between. The CDR3 contains 10 residues. CDR3 sequence: CASSPVEQYF. The CDR3, as DNA: TGTGCCAGCAGCCCGGTGGAGCAGTACTTC. The whole variable domain, remainder taken from reference TRBV5-5 and TRBJ2-7, is DAGVTQSPTHLIKTRGQQVTLRCSPISGHKSVSWYQQVLGQGPQFIFQYYEKEERGRGNFPDRFSARQFPNYSSELNVNALLLGDSALYLCASSPVEQYFGPGTRLTVT.

This clonotype was seen a few times. The chain couples TRBV9 to TRBJ2-1; D may be TRBD2 (5 bases). CDR1 SGDLS and CDR2 YYNGEE come from the germline V gene. The CDR3 loop spans 13 amino acids. The V end lost 0 bases, the J end lost 9 bases, and 10 bases lay between the germline ends. In DNA form, the CDR3 reads TGTGCCAGCAGCGTAGCGGGGTGGGGTGAGCAGTTCTTC. It is translated as CASSVAGWGEQFF.

The chain uses TRBV7-6 and TRBJ2-2, with D tentatively TRBD2 (6 bases). Trimming shortened V by 3 bases and J by 3 bases, and 11 bases separated the two germline ends. CDR1 and CDR2 (germline): SGHVS, FNYEAQ. The CDR3 sequence is 15 residues long. CDR3 bases: TGTGCCAGCAGCTTCGGGAGTCGGGACACCGGGGAGCTGTTTTTT. Its protein is CASSFGSRDTGELFF.

This clonotype was detected a few times. V is TRBV9 and J is TRBJ2-3; 7 positions agree with TRBD1. This CDR3 has 15 residues. Trimming cost V 0 bases and J 2 bases; bases outside gene matches: 3. Germline V gene data show CDR1 as SGDLS and CDR2 as YYNGEE. CDR3 in amino acids: CASSVVGQVTDTQYF. CDR3 nucleotides: TGTGCCAGCAGCGTAGTAGGACAGGTCACAGATACGCAGTATTTT.

V and J are TRBV28 and TRBJ2-1; 8 bases align to TRBD1. The CDR3 loop spans 19 amino acids. Per germline, CDR1 MDHEN and CDR2 SYDVKM. The V gene end was trimmed by 7 bases and the J gene end by 8 bases; junction bases not matched to a gene: 25. CDR3 sequence reads: CASTTGASSFPRSSDEQFF. The CDR3 nucleotides are TGTGCCAGCACGACAGGGGCCAGCAGTTTTCCCCGGTCCTCGGATGAGCAGTTCTTC.

The rearrangement uses TRBV27 and TRBJ2-7; 12 bases map to TRBD2. CDR1 is MNHEY, CDR2 SMNVEV, per germline (reference sequence). The CDR3 runs to 19 residues. The trim removed 0 bases at V and 2 bases at J, leaving 11 bases unmatched. In nucleotides, the CDR3 is TGTGCCAGCAGTTTATCCTCGACTAGCGGGGGCCGACCTGCCTACGAGCAGTACTTC. Its protein is CASSLSSTSGGRPAYEQYF.

This clonotype was recorded many times. J is TRBJ1-2 and V is TRBV12-3 or TRBV12-4, with TRBD1 identical over 7 bases. V shed 7 bases and J 2 bases; nucleotides not matched to a gene: 7. This CDR3 is built from 14 residues. The CDR3 DNA reads TGTGCCAGCACAGGGGGGGACGGGAACTATGGCTACACCTTC. This gives the protein CASTGGDGNYGYTF.

This sequence joins TRBV12-3 or TRBV12-4 and TRBJ2-2; unclear D gene. This CDR3 has 14 residues. The V end lost 3 bases, the J end lost 6 bases, and 11 bases lay between the germline ends. The CDR3 loop is CASSFLDGPGELFF. The CDR3 DNA reads as TGTGCCAGCAGTTTTCTCGACGGCCCCGGGGAGCTGTTTTTT.

This sequence joins TRBV12-3 or TRBV12-4 and TRBJ1-4, with 10 positions matching TRBD1. This CDR3 has 15 residues. Trimming removed 3 bases from V and 7 bases from J; junction bases left unmatched: 5. The CDR3 is CASSLLGDRGEKLFF. The CDR3 DNA follows: TGTGCCAGCAGTTTGCTGGGGGACAGGGGTGAAAAACTGTTTTTT.

The V and J genes are TRBV7-6 and TRBJ2-2; 7 bases map to TRBD2. Germline V gives CDR1 SGHVS, CDR2 FNYEAQ. The CDR3 is 15 amino acids. Losses at the gene ends were 7 bases for V and 7 bases for J; bases not matched to a gene: 12. The CDR3 sequence is CASTLSGDPSGELFF. The CDR3 region has the DNA TGTGCCAGCACCCTCAGCGGGGACCCGAGCGGGGAGCTGTTTTTT.

This clonotype has just a few counts. This chain links TRBV12-3 or TRBV12-4 with TRBJ2-7, with D perhaps matching TRBD1 or TRBD2 (5 bases each). Trimming stripped 6 bases from V and 3 bases from J, with 24 bases between. The CDR3 consists of 17 residues. Here the CDR3 reads CASSSGPEGTQRYEQYF. CDR3 bases: TGTGCCAGCAGCTCGGGCCCAGAGGGGACGCAACGCTACGAGCAGTACTTC.

The chain couples TRBV4-1 to TRBJ2-3; TRBD2 matches 11 bases. Trimming at V came to 2 bases and at J to 2 bases, leaving 12 bases not matched to a gene. The CDR3 totals 19 residues. Germline-derived CDR1 and CDR2 are MGHRA and YSYEKL. The CDR3 nucleotides are TGCGCCAGCAGCCAATCCGGGACTAGCGGAATCCTAAACACAGATACGCAGTATTTT. This codes for CASSQSGTSGILNTDTQYF.

The V call is TRBV29-1, the J call TRBJ2-7; a possible D gene is TRBD1 (5 bases). The V and J ends lost 5 bases and 3 bases respectively, with 14 bases between them. The CDR3 is 13 amino acids. Germline loops: CDR1 SQVTM, CDR2 ANQGSEA. The CDR3 spells CSVLGQGYYEQYF. Here the CDR3 DNA reads TGCAGCGTTTTGGGCCAGGGCTACTACGAGCAGTACTTC.

The table lists this clonotype with a few counts. The V and J genes are TRBV10-1 and TRBJ2-2, with 13 positions matching TRBD2. Germline CDR1 and CDR2: WNHNN and SYGVQD (reference sequence). Unmatched junction bases numbered 10, after V lost 0 bases and J lost 0 bases. The length of the CDR3 is 21 residues. The CDR3 sequence: CASSESEEGTSGTANTGELFF. The CDR3 DNA reads TGCGCCAGCAGTGAGTCCGAGGAGGGGACTAGCGGGACCGCGAACACCGGGGAGCTGTTTTTT.

This clonotype was detected a few times. CDR3 protein: CASSYGDSSYEQYF. CDR3 bases: TGTGCCAGCAGTTACGGGGACAGCTCCTACGAGCAGTACTTC. V and J are TRBV6-2 or TRBV6-3 and TRBJ2-7; 7 positions agree with TRBD1. Germline trimming cut 2 bases from V and 0 bases from J; bases unmatched to any gene: 1. There are 14 residues in the CDR3. Germline V gene data show CDR1 as MNHEY and CDR2 as SVGEGT.

The chain recombines TRBV29-1 with TRBJ1-2; D remains ambiguous. This CDR3 is built from 13 residues. Germline V gene sequence: CDR1 SQVTM, CDR2 ANQGSEA. Trimming shortened V by 4 bases and J by 1 base, and 10 bases separated the two germline ends. Here the CDR3 reads CSVVDLLNYGYTF. DNA of the CDR3: TGCAGCGTTGTCGATCTCCTTAACTATGGCTACACCTTC.

The J gene is TRBJ2-1, the V gene TRBV12-3 or TRBV12-4; D call uncertain. There are 11 residues in the CDR3. V was cut by 3 bases and J by 9 bases, with 6 bases left in between. CDR3 bases: TGTGCCAGCAGTTTCGGACCTGAGCAGTTCTTC. Translating gives CASSFGPEQFF.

This clonotype was counted a few times. The V and J genes are TRBV6-1 and TRBJ2-1; no definite D call. The CDR3 is 15 residues long. Trimming removed 0 bases at V and 4 bases at J, with 10 bases between. Germline lookup yields CDR1 MNHNS and CDR2 SASEGT. The CDR3 here is CASSEAVGDYNEQFF. The CDR3 DNA reads as TGTGCCAGCAGTGAAGCCGTTGGAGATTACAATGAGCAGTTCTTC.

V is TRBV10-1 and J is TRBJ2-3; 9 bases are shared with TRBD2. V lost 7 bases and J lost 6; bases outside the gene matches: 11. In germline, CDR1 is WNHNN, CDR2 SYGVQD (reference sequence). CDR3 length: 15 residues. CDR3 DNA sequence: TGCGCCAGCACCGACGGGACTAGCTTCGGGGATACGCAGTATTTT. Translating it yields CASTDGTSFGDTQYF.

This chain joins TRBV20-1 and TRBJ2-1; TRBD2 might be the D (6 bases). CDR1 is DFQATT and CDR2 is SNEGSKA in the germline V gene (reference sequence). V shed 3 bases and J shed 11 bases, with 23 bases lying between them. The CDR3 is made up of 15 amino acids. The CDR3 loop reads CSARSTGDVQSKQFF. CDR3 in DNA: TGCAGTGCTAGGAGCACGGGGGACGTACAATCGAAGCAGTTCTTC.

Only a few counts were recorded for this clonotype. The chain recombines TRBV28 with TRBJ2-7; D is unclear. The V end was cut by 8 bases, the J end by 5 bases, with 10 bases between. CDR1 MDHEN and CDR2 SYDVKM come from the germline V gene. The CDR3 extends over 11 amino acids. As DNA, the CDR3 is TGTGCCAGCGGTTATGGGAACGAGCAGTACTTC. It encodes CASGYGNEQYF. The complete variable domain, with remaining parts taken from reference TRBV28 and TRBJ2-7, reads DVKVTQSSRYLVKRTGEKVFLECVQDMDHENMFWYRQDPGLGLRLIYFSYDVKMKEKGDIPEGYSVSREKKERFSLILESASTNQTSMYLCASGYGNEQYFGPGTRLTVT.

This clonotype has only a few counts. The CDR3 DNA follows: TGTGCCAGCAGTTACTCGGTGGAGGACACCGGGGAGCTGTTTTTT. Its protein product is CASSYSVEDTGELFF. The chain couples TRBV6-5 to TRBJ2-2; weak D call: TRBD2 (5 bases). The CDR3 totals 15 residues. CDR1 is MNHEY and CDR2 is SVGAGI in the germline V gene. V was shortened by 0 bases and J by 3 bases, with 8 bases between the two germline ends.

This clonotype turned up a few times. The J gene is TRBJ2-7, the V gene TRBV12-3 or TRBV12-4; 9 bases line up with TRBD1. V lost 5 bases and J lost 5; bases outside the gene matches: 4. The CDR3 runs 13 residues. CDR3 protein: CASSPGTGNEQYF. CDR3 sequence (DNA): TGTGCCAGCAGTCCCGGGACAGGGAACGAGCAGTACTTC.

A few counts support this clonotype. The rearrangement uses TRBV7-2 and TRBJ2-1, with D possibly called TRBD1 or TRBD2 (6 bases each). In germline, CDR1 is SGHTA, CDR2 FQGNSA. This CDR3 region has 16 residues. V was cut by 1 base and J by 6 bases, with 16 bases left in between. CDR3 region: CASSLVIGGYSNEQFF. Here the CDR3 DNA reads TGTGCCAGCAGCTTAGTAATCGGGGGCTATTCCAATGAGCAGTTCTTC. The full variable domain, its missing parts supplied by reference TRBV7-2 and TRBJ2-1, is GAGVSQSPSNKVTEKGKDVELRCDPISGHTALYWYRQSLGQGLEFLIYFQGNSAPDKSGLPSDRFSAERTGGSVSTLTIQRTQQEDSAVYLCASSLVIGGYSNEQFFGPGTRLTVL.